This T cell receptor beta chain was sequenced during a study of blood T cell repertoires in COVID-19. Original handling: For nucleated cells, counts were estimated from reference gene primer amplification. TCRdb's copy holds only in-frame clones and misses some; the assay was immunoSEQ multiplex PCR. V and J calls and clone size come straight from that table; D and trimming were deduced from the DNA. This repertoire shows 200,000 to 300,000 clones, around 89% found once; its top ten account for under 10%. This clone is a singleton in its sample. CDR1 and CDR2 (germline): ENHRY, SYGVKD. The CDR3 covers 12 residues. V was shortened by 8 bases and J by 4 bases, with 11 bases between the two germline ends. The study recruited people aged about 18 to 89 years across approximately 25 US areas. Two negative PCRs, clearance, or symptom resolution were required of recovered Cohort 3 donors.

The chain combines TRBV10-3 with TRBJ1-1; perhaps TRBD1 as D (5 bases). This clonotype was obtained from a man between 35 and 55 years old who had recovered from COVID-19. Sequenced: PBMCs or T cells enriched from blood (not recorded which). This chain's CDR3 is CAIGAITTEAFF. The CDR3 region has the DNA TGTGCCATCGGGGCCATTACCACTGAAGCTTTCTTT.